This T cell receptor (beta chain) was observed in a study of identical twins. Trimming shortened V by 4 bases and J by 0 bases, and 13 bases separated the two germline ends. CDR3 length: 16 amino acids. Germline assignment: CDR1 WSHSY and CDR2 SAAADI. From the 5' RACE reads, TCRdb called clonotypes with MiXCR, one entry per CDR3 protein. The repertoire consists of approximately 500,000 distinct CDR3 sequences, with approximately 24% occurring once and the leading ten covering 2.9%. This same sample was also taken into another study, of T cells expressing NK-cell markers.

The chain is built from TRBV10-2 and TRBJ1-5; D is undetermined. Sequences were obtained from CD4+ T cells sorted from blood. This receptor was taken from a woman aged 18-29 years in good health. The CDR3 DNA is TGCGCCAGCAGTGGCGGTCAGGACTATAGCAATCAGCCCCAGCATTTT. It codes for CASSGGQDYSNQPQHF.